These 8 T cell receptor beta chains share one sample of origin, sequenced in a study of T cell repertoires in cytomegalovirus infection (dated 2019 in TCRdb). The sample's treatment or condition label is to be understood as: in vitro stimulation with specific CMV peptide epitopes to enrich CMV-specific T cells. The antigens of these receptors remain unknown. The sample was run on an Illumina HiSeq 1500. The raw public data were reprocessed by TCRdb itself: fastp quality trimming at Q25, MiXCR clonotype calling, in-frame beta chains only. Each record represents a unique CDR3 protein, reported with the most common genes and DNA among its rows. The sample includes nearly 700,000 distinct CDR3 sequences, with around 31% observed a single time. In total, the top ten clones hold roughly 20% of the sample. This specimen was cultured PBMCs, taken from culture after CMV antigen stimulation. The receptors here all came from a human donor in good health (CMV status not recorded). Some clones in this sample may be carry-over from other donors' samples.

The V gene is TRBV15, the J gene TRBJ1-5, with a weak D call TRBD1 (5 bases). Trimming cost V 3 bases and J 6 bases, with 12 bases left between them. From germline, CDR1 is LNHNV and CDR2 YYDKDF (reference sequence). The CDR3 length is 14 residues. The CDR3 coding sequence is TGTGCCACCAGCAGCCCCGGGGGGGGTCAGCCCCAGCATTTT. This gives the protein CATSSPGGGQPQHF.

This clonotype turned up a few times. V gene TRBV20-1 combines with J gene TRBJ2-5; D possibly corresponds to TRBD1 (5 bases). V shed 0 bases and J shed 7 bases, with 15 bases lying between them. The V gene's germline CDR1 is DFQATT and CDR2 SNEGSKA (reference sequence). The CDR3 consists of 14 residues. This CDR3 reads CSARDLGPLLTQYF. In DNA form, the CDR3 reads TGCAGTGCTAGAGATCTGGGGCCTTTGCTGACCCAGTACTTC.

V usage is TRBV7-9 and J usage is TRBJ2-7, with TRBD2 identical over 7 bases. V lost 1 base, J lost 0 bases, and 6 bases stayed unmatched. The CDR3 extends over 16 amino acids. Germline CDR1 is SEHNR and CDR2 is FQNEAQ (reference sequence). This CDR3 reads CASSLEAGTSSYEQYF. For the CDR3, the DNA is TGTGCCAGCAGCTTAGAAGCGGGGACTTCCTCCTACGAGCAGTACTTC.

This CDR3 reads CASSNRASSYNEQFF. CDR3 DNA: TGTGCCAGCAGCAACAGGGCCAGCTCCTACAATGAGCAGTTCTTC. The rearrangement joins TRBV25-1 to TRBJ2-1; D is possibly TRBD1 (6 bases). This CDR3 region has 15 residues. The V gene's germline CDR1 is MGHDK and CDR2 SYGVNS. V was cut by 6 bases and J by 0 bases, with 12 bases left in between.

This clonotype has only a few counts. The chain couples TRBV12-3 or TRBV12-4 to TRBJ2-1; tentatively, D is TRBD2 (5 bases). The CDR3 is 16 residues long. Deletions cut 1 base from V and 7 bases from J, with 17 bases between. Here the CDR3 DNA reads TGTGCCAGCAGTTTAGGTGGAACTAATCGAGGGAATGAGCAGTTCTTC. Protein sequence: CASSLGGTNRGNEQFF.

The CDR3 nucleotides read TGTGCCAGCAGCCGAGGACTAGCGGGATCTTGGGAGCAGTTCTTC. It codes for CASSRGLAGSWEQFF. The genes are TRBV6-2 or TRBV6-3 and TRBJ2-1, with 12 bases identical to TRBD2. This CDR3 region has 15 residues. From germline, CDR1 is MNHEY and CDR2 SVGEGT. With 6 bases clipped from V and 10 bases from J, the junction kept 10 bases outside the gene matches.

This rearrangement joins TRBV20-1 to TRBJ2-3; 9 bases are shared with TRBD2. This CDR3 spans 15 amino acids. With V trimmed by 3 bases and J by 5 bases, 9 bases remained unmatched. CDR1 is DFQATT and CDR2 is SNEGSKA in the germline V gene (reference sequence). The CDR3 protein is CSASLAGRTGDTQYF. CDR3 nucleotide sequence: TGCAGTGCTAGCCTAGCGGGGAGGACGGGAGATACGCAGTATTTT.

This chain joins TRBV6-1 and TRBJ2-3, with D unresolved. The germline gives CDR1 MNHNS, CDR2 SASEGT. The CDR3 consists of 14 residues. Trimming removed 5 bases at V and 2 bases at J, with 11 bases between. The DNA for the CDR3 is TGTGCCAGCAGTACGGTGTGGGACACAGATACGCAGTATTTT. This sequence encodes CASSTVWDTDTQYF.